Listed here are 2 T cell receptor beta chains from one sample, sequenced in a study of preoperative IRX-2 immunotherapy in early breast cancer. The method was immunoSEQ multiplex PCR; TCRdb's version includes in-frame clones alone and lacks a portion of them. The table has over 25,000 clones, around 72% seen once; the top ten hold 5.5% to 8%. Treatment here: preoperative locoregional IRX-2 cytokine immunotherapy. The sample in question was lymph node tissue, obtained after IRX-2 immunotherapy. These receptors originate from a human donor with breast cancer.

This clone was counted only a few times. An end of the junction differs from the germline gene, which may be a read error. The chain employs TRBV6-8 and TRBJ2-3; TRBD2 agrees at 10 bases. Germline V gene data show CDR1 as MNHGY and CDR2 as SAAAGT. The CDR3 runs to 18 residues. The CDR3 protein is CASSDSGTSARRTDTQYF. The CDR3 DNA reads TGTGCCAGCAGTGACTCCGGGACTAGCGCCCGACGCACAGATACGCAGTATTTT.

The V call is TRBV6-8, the J call TRBJ2-2; D is uncertain. The germline V gene encodes CDR1 MNHGY and CDR2 SAAAGT. This CDR3 comprises 12 residues. V was pared by 7 bases and J by 5 bases, with 8 bases between. The CDR3 is CASTPVTGELFF. The CDR3 DNA reads TGTGCCAGCACCCCGGTAACCGGGGAGCTGTTTTTT.